The 25 T cell receptor beta chains given below trace back to one sample, sequenced in a study of shared clonotypes between healthy human individuals. The repertoire was sequenced with immunoSEQ multiplex PCR; TCRdb's copy has only in-frame clones and lacks some. The sample has 2 million to 3 million clones, approximately 93% seen once; the top ten hold approximately 0.37%. Sequencing used naive CD4+ T cells from PBMCs. Sample subset: CD45RA+ positively selected. Receptors were obtained from a young man in good health. Some clones in this sample may be carry-over from other donors' samples.

V is TRBV28 and J is TRBJ1-1; D unclear. V lost 1 base, J lost 10 bases, and 7 bases lay in between. CDR1 is MDHEN, CDR2 SYDVKM, per germline. CDR3 size: 11 residues. CDR3 loop: CASSLSVGAFF. The CDR3 DNA is TGTGCCAGCAGTTTATCAGTGGGAGCTTTCTTT.

The chain carries TRBV7-2 and TRBJ2-5; 10 bases map to TRBD2. The ends lost 6 bases at V and 3 bases at J; junction bases unmatched: 10. Germline V gene sequence: CDR1 SGHTA, CDR2 FQGNSA. This CDR3 region has 16 residues. The CDR3 DNA sequence: TGTGCCAGCAGTGGCAGGGCTAGCGGGGGAGAAGAGACCCAGTACTTC. Protein sequence: CASSGRASGGEETQYF.

This sequence joins TRBV7-3 and TRBJ2-2; 7 nucleotides agree with TRBD1. The CDR3 spans 15 residues. Germline-derived CDR1 and CDR2 are SGHTA and FQGTGA. V was pared by 5 bases and J by 6 bases, with 9 bases of the junction left unmatched. The CDR3 bases are TGTGCCAGCAGCCCCACAGGGGTTAACGCCGGGGAGCTGTTTTTT. Protein sequence: CASSPTGVNAGELFF.

The rearrangement links TRBV10-3 to TRBJ2-2, with 8 positions matching TRBD1. CDR1 ENHRY and CDR2 SYGVKD come from the germline V gene. This CDR3 spans 15 amino acids. J lost 5 bases, V lost 10 bases, and 12 bases had no gene match. The CDR3 sequence: CATCPGGSQTGELFF. The DNA for the CDR3 is TGTGCCACCTGTCCAGGGGGCAGCCAAACCGGGGAGCTGTTTTTT.

The chain is built from TRBV4-1 and TRBJ2-1, with TRBD1 matching over 9 bases. V dropped 8 bases and J dropped 5; count of bases not matched to a gene: 10. The CDR3 runs to 15 residues. CDR1 is MGHRA, CDR2 YSYEKL, per germline. The CDR3 reads CASGKRDRADNEQFF. DNA of the CDR3: TGCGCCAGCGGGAAGAGGGACAGGGCAGACAATGAGCAGTTCTTC.

The rearrangement joins TRBV28 to TRBJ2-7; D gene ambiguous. This CDR3 contains 13 residues. V gave up 6 bases and J gave up 3 bases, with 12 bases separating them. Germline V CDR1 and CDR2: MDHEN, SYDVKM. The CDR3 loop is CASSWPGNYEQYF. DNA for the CDR3: TGTGCCAGCAGCTGGCCAGGCAACTACGAGCAGTACTTC. The variable domain in full, completed from reference TRBV28 and TRBJ2-7, reads DVKVTQSSRYLVKRTGEKVFLECVQDMDHENMFWYRQDPGLGLRLIYFSYDVKMKEKGDIPEGYSVSREKKERFSLILESASTNQTSMYLCASSWPGNYEQYFGPGTRLTVT.

The chain employs TRBV5-1 and TRBJ2-1; 14 bases are a match to TRBD2. Germline V lookup: CDR1 SGHRS, CDR2 YFSETQ. J lost 7 bases, V lost 4 bases, and 10 bases had no gene match. The CDR3 runs to 17 residues. CDR3 coding DNA: TGCGCCAGCAGCGCATCGACTAGCGGGAGGGCGCGGAATGAGCAGTTCTTC. Amino acids: CASSASTSGRARNEQFF.

The chain joins TRBV7-8 to TRBJ1-5; 10 bases line up with TRBD1. The CDR3 runs 16 residues. Germline V gene data show CDR1 as SGHVS and CDR2 as FQNEAQ. J lost 0 bases, V lost 3 bases, and 2 bases had no gene match. The CDR3: CASSLGQGYSNQPQHF. CDR3 nucleotide sequence: TGTGCCAGCAGCTTGGGACAGGGGTATAGCAATCAGCCCCAGCATTTT.

This chain joins TRBV5-1 and TRBJ1-2, with D uncertain. There are 14 residues in the CDR3. CDR1 and CDR2 from the germline V gene are SGHRS and YFSETQ. V dropped 0 bases and J dropped 5 bases, with 11 bases sitting between them. The CDR3 DNA is TGCGCCAGCAGCTTGGGACAAGTCCATTATGGCTACACCTTC. This gives the protein CASSLGQVHYGYTF.

J is TRBJ2-7 and V is TRBV7-9; D not resolved. Germline CDR1 and CDR2: SEHNR and FQNEAQ (reference sequence). The CDR3 length is 14 residues. Between the trimmed V and J ends, which lost 7 bases and 0 bases, there was a span of 13 bases. As DNA, the CDR3 is TGTGCCAGCACCCACCCCCCGAGCTCCTACGAGCAGTACTTC. Amino acid sequence: CASTHPPSSYEQYF.

This clone was found a few times. The chain uses TRBV2 and TRBJ1-3; D is undetermined. The CDR3 has 12 amino acids. Deletions cut 6 bases from V and 11 bases from J, with 14 bases between. The germline gives CDR1 SNHLY, CDR2 FYNNEI. Here the CDR3 DNA reads TGTGCCAGCAGACGGACTGCCGGCGCCATATATTTT. Protein: CASRRTAGAIYF.

The CDR3 region has the DNA TGTGCCAGCAGCCGTTCCCCGCGGGTGGTTCGGGGGCGTAGCCCTGAAGCTTTCTTT. Amino acids: CASSRSPRVVRGRSPEAFF. The chain couples TRBV11-2 to TRBJ1-1; D perhaps matches TRBD1 (6 bases). CDR3 length equals 19 residues. Germline V gives CDR1 SGHAT, CDR2 FQNNGV. V lost 5 bases, J lost 6 bases, and 31 bases lay in between.

The V call is TRBV19, the J call TRBJ1-4; 9 bases are shared with TRBD1. With V trimmed by 5 bases and J by 7 bases, 8 bases remained unmatched. This CDR3 is 15 amino acids long. In germline, CDR1 is LNHDA, CDR2 SQIVND (reference sequence). The CDR3 region is CASSLRTGVGEKLFF. CDR3 DNA: TGTGCCAGTAGTCTCCGGACAGGGGTGGGTGAAAAACTGTTTTTT.

The CDR3 spells CASSLVGFGAFF. CDR3 coding DNA: TGTGCCAGCAGCTTAGTTGGTTTTGGAGCTTTCTTT. The rearrangement links TRBV7-6 to TRBJ1-1; D is uncertain. CDR3 length: 12 residues. CDR1 is SGHVS, CDR2 FNYEAQ, per germline. The V end lost 1 base, the J end lost 10 bases, and 10 bases lay between the germline ends.

The chain links TRBV6-5 to TRBJ1-1; no firm D call. V was cut by 3 bases and J by 1 base, with 9 bases left in between. Germline-derived CDR1 and CDR2 are MNHEY and SVGAGI. The CDR3 is 14 amino acids. The CDR3 reads CASSYDGENTEAFF. The DNA for the CDR3 is TGTGCCAGCAGTTATGATGGGGAGAACACTGAAGCTTTCTTT.

About this clone: Other DNA sequences within the sample encode an identical CDR3. This sequence joins TRBV7-2 and TRBJ1-2, with 12 bases fitting TRBD1. In germline, CDR1 is SGHTA, CDR2 FQGNSA. This CDR3 region has 15 residues. The V segment lost 5 bases and the J segment 2 bases; nucleotides outside the gene matches: 3. In DNA form, the CDR3 reads TGTGCCAGCAGCCCCGGGACAGGGGGCAACTATGGCTACACCTTC. This gives the protein CASSPGTGGNYGYTF.

Only one count was recorded for this clone. The CDR3 region is CASSLVGQSMNTEAFF. The CDR3 DNA reads TGCGCCAGCAGCTTGGTGGGACAGAGCATGAACACTGAAGCTTTCTTT. V usage is TRBV5-1 and J usage is TRBJ1-1; 7 bases match TRBD1. The CDR3 is 16 residues long. V lost 0 bases, J lost 0 bases, and 5 bases stayed unmatched. Germline values: CDR1 SGHRS, CDR2 YFSETQ.

For the CDR3, the DNA is TGTGCCAGCTCACCACCTTCCCTCCCGGGGACCCAGTACTTC. Translation gives CASSPPSLPGTQYF. This chain joins TRBV18 and TRBJ2-5; D not certain. The CDR3 spans 14 residues. The germline V gene has CDR1 KGHSH and CDR2 LQKENI. Trimming cost V 0 bases and J 7 bases, with 12 bases left between them.

CDR3 in amino acids: CASSSPGESTDTQYF. For the CDR3, the DNA is TGTGCCAGCAGTTCCCCGGGGGAGAGCACAGATACGCAGTATTTT. The genes are TRBV28 and TRBJ2-3, with D perhaps TRBD2 (6 bases). Per the germline V gene, CDR1 is MDHEN and CDR2 is SYDVKM. V lost 4 bases, J lost 0 bases, and 11 bases lay in between. CDR3 length: 15 residues.

CDR3 in DNA: TGTGCCACCAGCAGAGGCAAAACCCCGCTCGTCGATCGGTACGAGCAGTACTTC. Amino acid sequence: CATSRGKTPLVDRYEQYF. This chain joins TRBV15 and TRBJ2-7; D not certain. Germline CDR1 is LNHNV and CDR2 is YYDKDF (reference sequence). The CDR3 loop spans 18 amino acids. The V end was cut by 1 base, the J end by 4 bases, with 23 bases between.

In nucleotides, the CDR3 is TGTGCCAGCAGCTTGTCCGGACATGGTAATGAAAAACTGTTTTTT. This sequence encodes CASSLSGHGNEKLFF. V usage is TRBV5-4 and J usage is TRBJ1-4; a possible D gene is TRBD1 (5 bases). The germline V gene encodes CDR1 SGHNT and CDR2 YYREEE (reference sequence). The CDR3 is 15 amino acids. The V gene lost 1 base and the J gene lost 4 bases, with 11 bases spanning the gap.

CDR3 in amino acids: CSVEQEMVTFF. Written as DNA, the CDR3 is TGCAGCGTTGAACAGGAGATGGTAACTTTCTTT. The rearrangement links TRBV29-1 to TRBJ1-1, with unresolved D. CDR1 SQVTM and CDR2 ANQGSEA come from the germline V gene. The CDR3 loop spans 11 amino acids. V was shortened by 2 bases and J by 12 bases, with 13 bases between the two germline ends.

The chain links TRBV5-6 to TRBJ2-1; no definite D call. Trimming stripped 0 bases from V and 3 bases from J, with 13 bases between. Germline CDR1 and CDR2: SGHDT and YYEEEE. The CDR3 is 16 amino acids. The CDR3 protein is CASSLGWAQLYNEQFF. Written as DNA, the CDR3 is TGTGCCAGCAGCTTGGGTTGGGCACAGCTCTACAATGAGCAGTTCTTC.

The V call is TRBV27, the J call TRBJ2-1, with 9 positions matching TRBD2. Germline V gives CDR1 MNHEY, CDR2 SMNVEV (reference sequence). Trimming took 5 bases from V and 6 from J; bases not matched to a gene: 8. CDR3 length: 15 amino acids. The DNA for the CDR3 is TGTGCCAGCAGTCCCCGGGGAGCGGGAGGCAATGAGCAGTTCTTC. Translating it yields CASSPRGAGGNEQFF.

This rearrangement joins TRBV4-3 to TRBJ2-2; no reliable D call. CDR1 and CDR2 from the germline V gene are LGHNA and YSLEER. This CDR3 spans 13 amino acids. Trimming removed 3 bases from V and 6 bases from J, with 8 bases in between. The CDR3 spells CASSQYSAGELFF. The CDR3 DNA follows: TGCGCCAGCAGCCAGTACAGCGCCGGGGAGCTGTTTTTT.